This T cell receptor beta chain stems from a study of T cell responses to AZD1222 COVID-19 vaccine. The CDR3 is made up of 14 amino acids. V was cut by 4 bases and J by 5 bases, with 13 bases left in between. Germline lookup yields CDR1 SGHNT and CDR2 YYREEE (reference sequence). The assay was immunoSEQ multiplex PCR, and TCRdb's table has in-frame clones only and misses some. The table lists around 95,000 clones, 80% to 95% of them singletons. This rearrangement joins TRBV5-4 to TRBJ2-1; D might be TRBD1 or TRBD2, each matching 5 bases. The input for sequencing was peripheral blood, taken on day 0 of AZD1222 vaccination. The TCR was taken from an adult in good health. The CDR3 DNA is TGTGCCAGCAGCGTAACCGGGGCACACAATGAGCAGTTCTTC. Its protein product is CASSVTGAHNEQFF.